The 9 T cell receptor beta chains in this list originate from one sample, sequenced in a study of T cell repertoires in aging, cancer and after chemotherapy. A mixed TRB-A/B primer pool amplified rearranged TRB by multiplex touch-down PCR. Each CDR3 protein gets one entry after TCRdb re-called the multiplex PCR reads with MiXCR. The repertoire consists of 2,100 or so distinct CDR3 sequences, with around 20% occurring once and the leading ten covering around 8%. Amplification of TCR beta used genomic DNA extracted from peripheral blood. Sequencing was performed on blood. All receptors come from a human donor with a solid tumor.

CDR3 coding DNA: TGTGCCAGCAGCAGCCCTAGCGGGGAAGGTCACAATGAGCAGTTCTTC. Translation: CASSSPSGEGHNEQFF. J is TRBJ2-1 and V is TRBV11-2, with 9 nucleotides matching TRBD2. Germline V gene sequence: CDR1 SGHAT, CDR2 FQNNGV. J was trimmed by 5 bases and V by 5 bases; bases with no gene match: 10. The length of the CDR3 is 16 residues.

With respect to this clonotype: This sequence may be a read error, since a much larger clone differs from it by one base. The V and J genes are TRBV6-1 and TRBJ1-2; weak D call: TRBD1 (5 bases). Trimming stripped 6 bases from V and 5 bases from J, with 16 bases between. There are 14 residues in the CDR3. CDR1 is MNHNS, CDR2 SASEGT, per germline. The CDR3, as DNA: TGTGCCAGCAGCCCGGGGGGAGGCAGATATGGCTACACCTTC. Translating gives CASSPGGGRYGYTF.

This clonotype is labeled as medium-sized (0.01 to 0.1%). The J gene is TRBJ2-4, the V gene TRBV19; tentatively, D is TRBD1 or TRBD2 (5 bases each). Germline values: CDR1 LNHDA, CDR2 SQIVND (reference sequence). This CDR3 comprises 14 residues. V lost 4 bases and J 3 bases, leaving 10 bases between the germline ends. For the CDR3, the DNA is TGTGCCAGTAGTAGACGGGACGGCAAAAACATTCAGTACTTC. The encoded protein is CASSRRDGKNIQYF.

The genes are TRBV7-9 and TRBJ2-1; 10 bases match TRBD1. CDR1 is SEHNR, CDR2 FQNEAQ, per germline (reference sequence). This CDR3 comprises 15 residues. Unmatched junction bases numbered 10, after V lost 2 bases and J lost 12 bases. The CDR3 loop reads CASSLPGQGWSGQFF. DNA for the CDR3: TGTGCCAGCAGCTTACCGGGACAGGGGTGGAGTGGGCAGTTCTTC.

This clonotype counts as medium-sized. The chain is built from TRBV12-3 or TRBV12-4 and TRBJ1-5; D call uncertain. Trimming pared 5 bases from V and 3 bases from J, leaving 14 bases between. CDR3 length equals 15 residues. In nucleotides, the CDR3 is TGTGCCAGCAGTCCCCAATTGGGCCCCAATCAGCCCCAGCATTTT. Translating it yields CASSPQLGPNQPQHF.

Sample share makes this clonotype medium-sized. The CDR3 sequence is CSSRGGGNTIYF. CDR3 DNA sequence: TGCAGTAGCCGGGGTGGGGGAAACACCATATATTTT. The gene calls are TRBV20-1 and TRBJ1-3; no definite D call. The germline V gene encodes CDR1 DFQATT and CDR2 SNEGSKA (reference sequence). Trimming pared 8 bases from V and 4 bases from J, leaving 12 bases between. This CDR3 has 12 residues.

This clonotype is termed medium-sized. The rearrangement uses TRBV18 and TRBJ2-1; no definite D call. Trimming took 0 bases from V and 0 from J, leaving 12 bases between them. The CDR3 covers 17 residues. Germline-derived CDR1 and CDR2 are KGHSH and LQKENI. CDR3 region: CASSPPLGLGSYNEQFF. CDR3 in DNA: TGTGCCAGCTCACCACCTCTAGGTTTAGGCTCCTACAATGAGCAGTTCTTC.

By frequency in the sample, this clonotype is medium-sized. The chain is built from TRBV5-1 and TRBJ1-6; no firm D call. The germline gives CDR1 SGHRS, CDR2 YFSETQ. Trimming left V 7 bases short and J 8 bases short, with 16 bases between. CDR3 length equals 14 residues. CDR3 sequence reads: CASRLWSEDSPLHF. For the CDR3, the DNA is TGCGCCAGCCGTTTGTGGAGTGAGGATTCACCCCTCCACTTT.

This clonotype is termed large. The chain uses TRBV30 and TRBJ2-7; D call uncertain. CDR3 length: 13 residues. Trimming stripped 0 bases from V and 2 bases from J, with 8 bases between. The germline V gene encodes CDR1 GTSNPN and CDR2 SVGIG (reference sequence). The CDR3 sequence: CAWSVTATYEQYF. The DNA of the CDR3 is TGTGCCTGGAGTGTGACTGCGACCTACGAGCAGTACTTC.